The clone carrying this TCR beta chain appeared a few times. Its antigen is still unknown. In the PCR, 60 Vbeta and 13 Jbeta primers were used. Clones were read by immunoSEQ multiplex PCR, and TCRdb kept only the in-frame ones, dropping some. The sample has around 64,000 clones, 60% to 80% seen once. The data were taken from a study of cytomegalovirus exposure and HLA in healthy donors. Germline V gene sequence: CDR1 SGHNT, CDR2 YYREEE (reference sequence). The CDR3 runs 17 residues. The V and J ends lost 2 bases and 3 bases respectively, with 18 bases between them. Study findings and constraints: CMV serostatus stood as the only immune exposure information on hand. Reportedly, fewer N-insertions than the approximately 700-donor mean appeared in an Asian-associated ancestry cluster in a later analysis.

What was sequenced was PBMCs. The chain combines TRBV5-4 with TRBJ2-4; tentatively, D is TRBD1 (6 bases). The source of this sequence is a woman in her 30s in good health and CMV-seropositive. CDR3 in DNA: TGTGCCAGCAGCTTAAGGGGTGCAGGGGCAAGCAAAAACATTCAGTACTTC. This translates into CASSLRGAGASKNIQYF.